Below, one TCR beta chain is given with its context. Some clones are missing from TCRdb's copy, which holds only in-frame ones; the method was immunoSEQ multiplex PCR. The table shows a few hundred thousand clones, with about nine tenths occurring only once. V was trimmed by 4 bases and J by 4 bases, leaving 18 bases between them. CDR3 length equals 16 residues. Germline CDR1 and CDR2: SGHDN and FVKESK. The sample belongs to a study of shared clonotypes between healthy human individuals. The chain is built from TRBV14 and TRBJ2-3, with D possibly matching TRBD2 (6 bases). The clonotype originates from a man aged 18 to 30 in good health. The sequenced sample consisted of memory CD8+ T cells sorted from blood. The sample's subset: CD45RO+ cells pooled with CCR7-negative TemRA cells. The CDR3 DNA follows: TGTGCCAGCAGCCGCCCGGGGGACCGACTACCAGATACGCAGTATTTT. Protein sequence: CASSRPGDRLPDTQYF.